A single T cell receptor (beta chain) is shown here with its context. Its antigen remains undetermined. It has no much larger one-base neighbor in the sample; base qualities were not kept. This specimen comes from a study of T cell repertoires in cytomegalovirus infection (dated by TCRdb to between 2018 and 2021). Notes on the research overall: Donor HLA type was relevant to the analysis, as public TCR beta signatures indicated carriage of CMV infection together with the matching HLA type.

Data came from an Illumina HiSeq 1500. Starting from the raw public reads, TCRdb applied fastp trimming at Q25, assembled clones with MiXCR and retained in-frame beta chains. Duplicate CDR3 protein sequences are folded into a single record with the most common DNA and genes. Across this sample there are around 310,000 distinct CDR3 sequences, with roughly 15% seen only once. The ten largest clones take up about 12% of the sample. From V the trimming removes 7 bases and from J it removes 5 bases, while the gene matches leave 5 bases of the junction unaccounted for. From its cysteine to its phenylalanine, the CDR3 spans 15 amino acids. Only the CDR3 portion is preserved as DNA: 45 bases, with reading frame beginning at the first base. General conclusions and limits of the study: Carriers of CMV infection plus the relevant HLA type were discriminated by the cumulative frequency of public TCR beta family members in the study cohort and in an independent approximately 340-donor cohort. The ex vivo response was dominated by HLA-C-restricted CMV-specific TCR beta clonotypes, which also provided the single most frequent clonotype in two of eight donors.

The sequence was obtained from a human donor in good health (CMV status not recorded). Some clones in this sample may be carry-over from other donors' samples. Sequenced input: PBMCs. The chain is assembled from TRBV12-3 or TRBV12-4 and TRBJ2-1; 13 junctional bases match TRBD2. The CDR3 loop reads CASKLGTSGDNEQFF. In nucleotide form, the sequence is TGTGCCAGCAAGCTAGGGACTAGCGGGGACAATGAGCAGTTCTTC.